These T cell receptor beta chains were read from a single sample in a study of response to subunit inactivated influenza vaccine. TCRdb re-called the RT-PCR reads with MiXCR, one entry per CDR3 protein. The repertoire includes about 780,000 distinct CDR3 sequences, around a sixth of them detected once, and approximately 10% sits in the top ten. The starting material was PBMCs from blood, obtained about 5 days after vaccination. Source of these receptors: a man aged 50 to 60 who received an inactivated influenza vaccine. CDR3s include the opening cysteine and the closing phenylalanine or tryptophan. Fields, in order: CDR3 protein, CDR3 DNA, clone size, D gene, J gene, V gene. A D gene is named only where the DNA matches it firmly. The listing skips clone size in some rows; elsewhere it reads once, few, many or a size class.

CDR3 protein: CASSWDPGDGETQYF
CDR3 DNA: TGTGCCAGCAGTTGGGACCCAGGGGATGGAGAGACCCAGTACTTC
clone size: -
D gene: -
J gene: TRBJ2-5
V gene: TRBV6-5

CDR3 protein: CASRYMNYEQYF
CDR3 DNA: TGTGCCAGCAGGTATATGAACTACGAGCAGTACTTC
clone size: few
D gene: -
J gene: TRBJ2-7
V gene: TRBV28

CDR3 protein: CAISGTGSQETQYF
CDR3 DNA: TGTGCCATCAGTGGGACAGGGAGCCAAGAGACCCAGTACTTC
clone size: -
D gene: TRBD1
J gene: TRBJ2-5
V gene: TRBV10-3

CDR3 protein: CASSYTRSGTGPDTQYF
CDR3 DNA: TGTGCCAGCAGTTACACACGATCCGGGACAGGGCCAGATACGCAGTATTTT
clone size: few
D gene: TRBD1
J gene: TRBJ2-3
V gene: TRBV6-2/TRBV6-3

CDR3 protein: CASSQNPGSTDTQYF
CDR3 DNA: TGTGCCAGCAGCCAAAATCCGGGATCGACAGATACGCAGTATTTT
clone size: -
D gene: -
J gene: TRBJ2-3
V gene: TRBV4-2

CDR3 protein: CSARGWVAGIQETQYF
CDR3 DNA: TGCAGTGCTAGAGGATGGGTAGCGGGAATTCAAGAGACCCAGTACTTC
clone size: few
D gene: TRBD2
J gene: TRBJ2-5
V gene: TRBV20-1

CDR3 protein: CSARSQQRGYEQYF
CDR3 DNA: TGCAGTGCTAGATCCCAGCAGAGGGGCTACGAGCAGTACTTC
clone size: -
D gene: -
J gene: TRBJ2-7
V gene: TRBV20-1

CDR3 protein: CASSHSQGATDTQYF
CDR3 DNA: TGTGCCAGCTCCCATTCACAGGGGGCGACAGATACGCAGTATTTT
clone size: few
D gene: TRBD1
J gene: TRBJ2-3
V gene: TRBV18

CDR3 protein: CASSIAGSKDTQYF
CDR3 DNA: TGTGCCAGCAGCATAGCGGGGTCTAAAGATACGCAGTATTTT
clone size: -
D gene: TRBD2
J gene: TRBJ2-3
V gene: TRBV7-2

CDR3 protein: CSANRGGDGYTF
CDR3 DNA: TGCAGTGCAAACAGGGGAGGGGATGGCTACACCTTC
clone size: few
D gene: TRBD1
J gene: TRBJ1-2
V gene: TRBV20-1

CDR3 protein: CASSLDPSGATGELFF
CDR3 DNA: TGCGCCAGCAGCTTGGACCCCAGCGGGGCTACCGGGGAGCTGTTTTTT
clone size: few
D gene: TRBD2
J gene: TRBJ2-2
V gene: TRBV5-1

CDR3 protein: CASSPVRAVETQYF
CDR3 DNA: TGTGCCAGCTCACCGGTCAGGGCTGTTGAGACCCAGTACTTC
clone size: few
D gene: -
J gene: TRBJ2-5
V gene: TRBV18

CDR3 protein: CASSSALGGKNTGELFF
CDR3 DNA: TGTGCCAGCAGTTCTGCCCTTGGGGGGAAAAACACCGGGGAGCTGTTTTTT
clone size: -
D gene: -
J gene: TRBJ2-2
V gene: TRBV28

CDR3 protein: CSVARGTGVIGAFF
CDR3 DNA: TGCAGTGTTGCCCGGGGGACAGGGGTGATCGGAGCTTTCTTT
clone size: -
D gene: TRBD1
J gene: TRBJ1-1
V gene: TRBV20-1

CDR3 protein: CATSRDIGEFPPNEQFF
CDR3 DNA: TGTGCCACCAGCAGAGATATTGGGGAGTTCCCCCCCAATGAGCAGTTCTTC
clone size: many
D gene: -
J gene: TRBJ2-1
V gene: TRBV15

CDR3 protein: CASSLDPSGSSPDTQYF
CDR3 DNA: TGCGCCAGCAGCTTGGACCCTAGCGGGAGTAGCCCAGATACGCAGTATTTT
clone size: few
D gene: TRBD2
J gene: TRBJ2-3
V gene: TRBV5-1

CDR3 protein: CASSYGAGGDQYF
CDR3 DNA: TGTGCCAGCAGTTATGGGGCGGGGGGCGATCAGTACTTC
clone size: -
D gene: TRBD2
J gene: TRBJ2-7
V gene: TRBV6-5

CDR3 protein: CASSPWQETYEQYF
CDR3 DNA: TGTGCCAGCAGCCCATGGCAGGAGACCTACGAGCAGTACTTC
clone size: -
D gene: -
J gene: TRBJ2-7
V gene: TRBV4-2

CDR3 protein: CSVRGQGDHQPQHF
CDR3 DNA: TGCAGCGTAAGGGGGCAGGGGGACCATCAGCCCCAGCATTTT
clone size: many
D gene: TRBD1
J gene: TRBJ1-5
V gene: TRBV29-1

CDR3 protein: CASSLVPHEQYF
CDR3 DNA: TGTGCCAGCAGCTTAGTCCCCCACGAGCAGTACTTC
clone size: many
D gene: -
J gene: TRBJ2-7
V gene: TRBV7-6

CDR3 protein: CASSDRRNTIYF
CDR3 DNA: TGTGCCAGCAGTGACCGGAGAAACACCATATATTTT
clone size: few
D gene: -
J gene: TRBJ1-3
V gene: TRBV25-1

CDR3 protein: CASSLDSAGGPGANVLTF
CDR3 DNA: TGTGCCAGCAGCTTAGATTCTGCAGGGGGCCCTGGGGCCAACGTCCTGACTTTC
clone size: -
D gene: TRBD1
J gene: TRBJ2-6
V gene: TRBV11-2

CDR3 protein: CSATSGRSEQYF
CDR3 DNA: TGCAGCGCTACTAGCGGGAGGAGCGAGCAGTACTTC
clone size: few
D gene: TRBD2
J gene: TRBJ2-7
V gene: TRBV29-1

CDR3 protein: CASSLSGREGETQYF
CDR3 DNA: TGTGCCAGCAGCTTAAGTGGGAGGGAGGGAGAGACCCAGTACTTC
clone size: few
D gene: TRBD2
J gene: TRBJ2-5
V gene: TRBV7-3

CDR3 protein: CASSPMYSGTGGFENEQFF
CDR3 DNA: TGCGCCAGCAGCCCGATGTATTCGGGGACAGGAGGGTTTGAGAATGAGCAGTTCTTC
clone size: -
D gene: TRBD1
J gene: TRBJ2-1
V gene: TRBV4-3

CDR3 protein: CSARAPGTENEKLFF
CDR3 DNA: TGCAGTGCTAGAGCCCCCGGGACAGAAAATGAAAAACTGTTTTTT
clone size: -
D gene: TRBD1
J gene: TRBJ1-4
V gene: TRBV20-1

CDR3 protein: CASSRVGASNEKLFF
CDR3 DNA: TGCGCCAGCAGCCGCGTTGGGGCTTCTAATGAAAAACTGTTTTTT
clone size: few
D gene: -
J gene: TRBJ1-4
V gene: TRBV4-3

CDR3 protein: CSARWLLAGLTTDTQYF
CDR3 DNA: TGCAGTGCTAGATGGCTTCTAGCGGGGCTTACCACAGATACGCAGTATTTT
clone size: few
D gene: TRBD2
J gene: TRBJ2-3
V gene: TRBV20-1

CDR3 protein: CASSLMEDTQYF
CDR3 DNA: TGTGCCAGCAGTTTAATGGAAGATACGCAGTATTTT
clone size: few
D gene: -
J gene: TRBJ2-3
V gene: TRBV12-3/TRBV12-4

CDR3 protein: CASSYLPGQGTETQYF
CDR3 DNA: TGTGCCAGCAGCTACCTGCCGGGACAGGGAACCGAGACCCAGTACTTC
clone size: few
D gene: TRBD1
J gene: TRBJ2-5
V gene: TRBV5-5

CDR3 protein: CASSVWDRGLDIQYF
CDR3 DNA: TGTGCCAGCAGTGTCTGGGACAGGGGTTTGGACATTCAGTACTTC
clone size: many
D gene: TRBD1
J gene: TRBJ2-4
V gene: TRBV6-2/TRBV6-3

CDR3 protein: CASSFPPSFQGKGEETQYF
CDR3 DNA: TGTGCCAGCAGTTTTCCCCCCTCTTTTCAGGGAAAAGGAGAAGAGACCCAGTACTTC
clone size: few
D gene: -
J gene: TRBJ2-5
V gene: TRBV12-3/TRBV12-4

CDR3 protein: CASSGKGPYSEQYF
CDR3 DNA: TGTGCCAGCAGTGGGAAGGGACCGTATTCTGAGCAGTACTTC
clone size: once
D gene: -
J gene: TRBJ2-7
V gene: TRBV27

CDR3 protein: CASSRTGTAFSEAFF
CDR3 DNA: TGCGCCAGCAGCCGAACAGGGACAGCGTTCAGTGAAGCTTTCTTT
clone size: -
D gene: TRBD1
J gene: TRBJ1-1
V gene: TRBV4-3

CDR3 protein: CSARGPLGQNTEAFF
CDR3 DNA: TGCAGTGCTAGAGGCCCTCTGGGGCAGAACACTGAAGCTTTCTTT
clone size: few
D gene: -
J gene: TRBJ1-1
V gene: TRBV20-1

CDR3 protein: CASSFTADTGELFF
CDR3 DNA: TGTGCCAGCAGCTTTACGGCCGACACCGGGGAGCTGTTTTTT
clone size: -
D gene: -
J gene: TRBJ2-2
V gene: TRBV7-9

CDR3 protein: CASSLARGIYGYTF
CDR3 DNA: TGTGCCAGCAGCTTAGCAAGGGGGATCTATGGCTACACCTTC
clone size: -
D gene: -
J gene: TRBJ1-2
V gene: TRBV7-2

CDR3 protein: CASRMTSTGAQPQHF
CDR3 DNA: TGTGCCAGCAGAATGACCTCTACAGGGGCTCAGCCCCAGCATTTT
clone size: -
D gene: TRBD1
J gene: TRBJ1-5
V gene: TRBV12-3/TRBV12-4

CDR3 protein: CASSLVAGGNNDEQFF
CDR3 DNA: TGTGCCAGCAGCTTAGTAGCGGGAGGGAATAACGATGAGCAGTTCTTC
clone size: -
D gene: TRBD2
J gene: TRBJ2-1
V gene: TRBV11-2

CDR3 protein: CASSWTLTDTQYF
CDR3 DNA: TGTGCCAGCAGCTGGACCCTCACAGATACGCAGTATTTT
clone size: -
D gene: -
J gene: TRBJ2-3
V gene: TRBV7-2

CDR3 protein: CASSFVRGFGEAFF
CDR3 DNA: TGTGCCAGCAGTTTCGTCAGGGGTTTTGGTGAAGCTTTCTTT
clone size: few
D gene: -
J gene: TRBJ1-1
V gene: TRBV12-3/TRBV12-4